Sequencing of this T cell receptor beta chain was carried out in a study of T cell responses to AZD1222 COVID-19 vaccine. Overall study results and limits: Along spike, vaccine-associated CD4 TCRs were found throughout, with dominance at 160-218 and 743-854. Spike-specific TCR breadth and depth grew following two AZD1222 doses.

Concerning this clone itself: Its antigen remains unidentified.

Libraries were prepared by immunoSEQ multiplex PCR; TCRdb keeps only in-frame clonotypes and omits some of them. This sample has around 76,000 clones; less than 90% occur once, and the top ten carry more than 8.5%. CDR3 length: 11 residues. V lost 6 bases, J lost 6 bases, and 8 bases lay in between. CDR1 is MNHEY and CDR2 is SMNVEV in the germline V gene (reference sequence). This chain joins TRBV27 and TRBJ1-1; D is ambiguous. Specimen: peripheral blood, collected on day 0 of AZD1222 vaccination. The receptor was derived from an adult in good health. CDR3: CASRIHSEAFF. For the CDR3, the DNA is TGTGCCAGCAGGATCCATTCTGAAGCTTTCTTT.